The clone carrying this T cell receptor beta chain was counted a single time. Its antigen is not identified. V gave up 3 bases and J gave up 0 bases; unmatched junction bases: 2. The CDR3 covers 14 residues. Germline CDR1 is SGHTA and CDR2 is FQGTGA. The record originates from a study of shared clonotypes between healthy human individuals. Each donor was a Caucasian adult residing in Nashville, Tennessee. TCRdb's table, derived via immunoSEQ multiplex PCR, lists solely in-frame clones and lacks some. The table has around 2.5 million clones, 93% seen once. Findings of the study overall: Few donors restricted represented genetic and exposure-history diversity.

Sample: naive CD4+ T cells from PBMCs. Indicated subset: CD45RA+ positively selected. V is TRBV7-3 and J is TRBJ2-7, with TRBD1 identical over 7 bases. This clonotype was obtained from a man younger than 30 in good health. Some clones in this sample may be carry-over from other donors' samples. CDR3 amino acids: CASSFGTDSYEQYF. CDR3 DNA: TGTGCCAGCAGCTTTGGGACAGACTCCTACGAGCAGTACTTC.